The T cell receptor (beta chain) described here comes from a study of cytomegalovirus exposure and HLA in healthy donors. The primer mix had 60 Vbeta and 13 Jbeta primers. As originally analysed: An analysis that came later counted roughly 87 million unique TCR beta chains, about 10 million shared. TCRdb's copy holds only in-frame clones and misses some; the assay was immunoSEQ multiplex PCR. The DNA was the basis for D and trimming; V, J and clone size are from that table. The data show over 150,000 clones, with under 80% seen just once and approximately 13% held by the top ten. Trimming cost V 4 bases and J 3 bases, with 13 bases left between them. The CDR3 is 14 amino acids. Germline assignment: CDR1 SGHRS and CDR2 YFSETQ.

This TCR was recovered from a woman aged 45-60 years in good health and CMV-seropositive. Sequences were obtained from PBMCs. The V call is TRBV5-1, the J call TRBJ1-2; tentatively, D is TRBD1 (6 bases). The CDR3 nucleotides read TGCGCCAGCAGCCCCGGGGGGGGCTACTATGGCTACACCTTC. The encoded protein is CASSPGGGYYGYTF.